These T cell receptor beta chains were read from a single sample in a study of CD8+ T cells in alopecia areata. TCRdb keeps only in-frame clones here, not all; method: immunoSEQ multiplex PCR. The sample contains more than 95,000 clones, more than 35% of which appear only once. The sequenced sample was CD4+ T cells sorted from blood. The source is a human donor with alopecia areata. The CDR3 runs from the conserved cysteine through the conserved F or W. D genes are given only for firm matches. Clone size is stated in some rows and not others, as once, few, many or a class when expanded.

DNA | CDR3 | D | size | J | V
TGTGCCAGCCAACGGGACAGGAGAATTTCACCCCTCCACTTT | CASQRDRRISPLHF | TRBD1 | NA | TRBJ1-6 | TRBV19
TGTGCCAGCAGTGAATACGGGGAGCAGTACTTC | CASSEYGEQYF | NA | NA | TRBJ2-7 | TRBV25-1
TGTGCCAGCAGCTTGATTCTAGCAACAAAGAACACCGGGGAGCTGTTTTTT | CASSLILATKNTGELFF | NA | few | TRBJ2-2 | TRBV7-9
TGTGCCAGCAGTTCCAAACCCCCTTGGACAGCACAAGAGACCCAGTACTTC | CASSSKPPWTAQETQYF | NA | NA | TRBJ2-5 | TRBV27
TGCGCCAGCAGCCCACGCCAGGGCAGGGAAACGACTAGGGACTCCAATGAGCAGTTCTTC | CASSPRQGRETTRDSNEQFF | NA | NA | TRBJ2-1 | TRBV5-1
TGTGCCTGGAGTCGAGAGGGGGGGGCCACGAAGACCCAGTACTTC | CAWSREGGATKTQYF | NA | NA | TRBJ2-5 | TRBV30
TGTGCCAGCAGCTTACGGGACGGTACCTACGAGCAGTACTTC | CASSLRDGTYEQYF | NA | few | TRBJ2-7 | TRBV11-2
TGTGCCAGCAGCTTACGGGGCGATGAGCAGTTCTTC | CASSLRGDEQFF | NA | few | TRBJ2-1 | TRBV7-2
TGTGCCAGCAGCGGACAGGGTGTGGAGACCCAGTACTTC | CASSGQGVETQYF | TRBD1 | few | TRBJ2-5 | TRBV14
TGTGCCAGCAGCTTACAAGGACAGGGAACCCGAATAGAGCAGTTCTTC | CASSLQGQGTRIEQFF | TRBD1 | few | TRBJ2-1 | TRBV7-2
TGTGCCAGCAGTTTATCCACCCGGGACACGAACTATGGCTACACCTTC | CASSLSTRDTNYGYTF | NA | once | TRBJ1-2 | TRBV27
TGTGCCAGCAGCTTAGGGCAGATAATACTATTCACAGATACGCAGTATTTT | CASSLGQIILFTDTQYF | NA | few | TRBJ2-3 | TRBV7-8
TGTGCCAGCAGCTTAGACGGGGGTACTAGCACAGATACGCAGTATTTT | CASSLDGGTSTDTQYF | NA | NA | TRBJ2-3 | TRBV7-2
TGTGCCAGCAGCCAAAACCGGGACTACGAGCAGTACTTC | CASSQNRDYEQYF | NA | NA | TRBJ2-7 | TRBV6-5
TGCGCCAGCAGCCCAGGGACAGAATCCCATCACGAGCAGTACTTC | CASSPGTESHHEQYF | TRBD1 | NA | TRBJ2-7 | TRBV5-1
TGTGCCAGCTCACCCGGGACAGGGTTTGCACTTACGCAGTATTTT | CASSPGTGFALTQYF | TRBD1 | few | TRBJ2-3 | TRBV18
TGTGCCTGGAGTTCAGCGAACTATGGCTACACCTTC | CAWSSANYGYTF | NA | NA | TRBJ1-2 | TRBV30
TGTGCCAGCAGTTTCGGGTGGCAAGAGACCCAGTACTTC | CASSFGWQETQYF | NA | NA | TRBJ2-5 | TRBV28
TGTGCCAGCAGCTTAGGAGGGATGAGATCCTACGAGCAGTACTTC | CASSLGGMRSYEQYF | NA | few | TRBJ2-7 | TRBV7-2
TGCGCCAGCAGCCAAGCCAAGCTCCCCGATACGCAGTATTTT | CASSQAKLPDTQYF | NA | NA | TRBJ2-3 | TRBV4-3
TGTGCCAGCAGCAAAGACTTATCCTCCTACGAGCAGTACTTC | CASSKDLSSYEQYF | NA | NA | TRBJ2-7 | TRBV7-9
TGTGCCAGCTCACCAGGGTACAGCAATCAGCCCCAGCATTTT | CASSPGYSNQPQHF | NA | NA | TRBJ1-5 | TRBV18
TGTGCCAGCAGCTCTATAACAGGGGACCTCTCCTCCTACGAGCAGTACTTC | CASSSITGDLSSYEQYF | TRBD1 | few | TRBJ2-7 | TRBV11-2
TGCGCCAGCAGCCAAGACACCGTGATCTACAATGAGCAGTTCTTC | CASSQDTVIYNEQFF | NA | NA | TRBJ2-1 | TRBV4-3
TGTGCCAGCAGTGACTTCGGGCGGGGGGGTACAGATACGCAGTATTTT | CASSDFGRGGTDTQYF | TRBD2 | medium-sized | TRBJ2-3 | TRBV28
TGTGCCTGGAGTGTCGGGCAGATTAACAATCAGCCCCAGCATTTT | CAWSVGQINNQPQHF | NA | NA | TRBJ1-5 | TRBV30
TGTGCCTGGAGTGTACGTAACATTCGTTCACCCCTCCACTTT | CAWSVRNIRSPLHF | NA | NA | TRBJ1-6 | TRBV30
TGCGCCAGCAGTCAGACCTCCGGGACAACCAGCGGCGGGGAGCTGTTTTTT | CASSQTSGTTSGGELFF | NA | NA | TRBJ2-2 | TRBV23-1
TGCGCCAGCAGCCAGTTAGCGGGGGGGCAAGAGACCCAGTACTTC | CASSQLAGGQETQYF | TRBD2 | NA | TRBJ2-5 | TRBV4-3
TGCAGCGTTGAAGGGGCCCCGGACGGAAAACTGTTTTTT | CSVEGAPDGKLFF | NA | few | TRBJ1-4 | TRBV29-1
TGTGCCGGTACGACAGGGGCTACCTATGGCTACACCTTC | CAGTTGATYGYTF | TRBD1 | NA | TRBJ1-2 | TRBV30